The 6 T cell receptor beta chains in this list originate from one sample, sequenced in a study of T cells after yellow fever vaccination. Each CDR3 protein is one row after TCRdb ran MiXCR on the 5' RACE reads. The sample holds some 320,000 distinct CDR3 sequences, around 10% seen once. This specimen was CD4+ T cells sorted from PBMCs, taken 45 days after the yellow fever booster vaccination. The source is a man younger than 35 who received the YFV17D yellow fever vaccine.

This clonotype was counted between two and nine times. This chain joins TRBV5-1 and TRBJ2-1, with D unresolved. Germline CDR1 is SGHRS and CDR2 is YFSETQ. The CDR3 contains 14 residues. Trimming pared 7 bases from V and 5 bases from J, leaving 16 bases between. CDR3 sequence: CASAASSADNEQFF. CDR3 nucleotides: TGCGCCAGCGCAGCGTCCTCGGCAGACAATGAGCAGTTCTTC.

The V call is TRBV19, the J call TRBJ1-5; no clear D gene. In germline, CDR1 is LNHDA, CDR2 SQIVND (reference sequence). This CDR3 is 12 amino acids long. The V end was cut by 6 bases, the J end by 4 bases, with 7 bases between. CDR3 DNA sequence: TGTGCCAGTAGGAGTGGGAATCAGCCCCAGCATTTT. Encoded protein: CASRSGNQPQHF.

V usage is TRBV14 and J usage is TRBJ2-3; 10 bases fit TRBD2. The CDR3 is made up of 16 amino acids. CDR1 is SGHDN, CDR2 FVKESK, per germline. V dropped 1 base and J dropped 4; count of bases not matched to a gene: 5. The DNA of the CDR3 is TGTGCCAGCAGCCAAGGGCTCCTAGCGGGGGCAGATACGCAGTATTTT. Amino acid sequence: CASSQGLLAGADTQYF.

This clonotype was found a few times. V gene TRBV20-1 combines with J gene TRBJ2-1; D is uncertain. CDR3 length: 13 amino acids. V was clipped by 1 base and J by 5 bases, with 9 bases between them. Germline values: CDR1 DFQATT, CDR2 SNEGSKA (reference sequence). The CDR3 nucleotides are TGCAGTGCTAGAGGGGGTGGCAACAATGAGCAGTTCTTC. Its translation is CSARGGGNNEQFF.

The chain joins TRBV3-1 to TRBJ2-5, with TRBD1 identical over 9 bases. V lost 1 base to trimming and J lost 5 bases; unmatched junction nucleotides: 5. Germline V gives CDR1 LGHDT, CDR2 YNNKEL (reference sequence). There are 15 residues in the CDR3. This CDR3 reads CASSQVQGARETQYF. In nucleotides, the CDR3 is TGTGCCAGCAGCCAAGTACAGGGGGCTCGGGAGACCCAGTACTTC.

The chain has TRBV7-6 and TRBJ2-5; D may be TRBD2 (7 bases). There are 16 residues in the CDR3. V was shortened by 1 base and J by 4 bases, with 16 bases between the two germline ends. CDR1 is SGHVS and CDR2 is FNYEAQ in the germline V gene. For the CDR3, the DNA is TGTGCCAGCAGCTTAGGGGGGCGGGGGCTTACAGAGACCCAGTACTTC. Amino acids: CASSLGGRGLTETQYF.